This record concerns one TCR beta chain sequence. Many counts were recorded for this clonotype. Which antigen it targets is not known. No base qualities exist here, and no much larger clone lies one base off it. Library preparation was by PCR. Instrument used: Illumina HiSeq 2500. To normalize quantification of the TCRbeta repertoire, the TCR libraries were built with molecular barcoding that relied on unique molecular identifiers. TCRdb handled the public reads itself, with Q25 trimming in fastp and clone calling in MiXCR, and kept productive beta chains. Each entry is one CDR3 protein sequence, shown with its most common DNA and genes. This sample holds about 300,000 distinct CDR3 sequences; around 7.3% were observed only once. Approximately 8.2% of the sample is held by the ten biggest clonotypes. The entry originates in a study of T-cell reconstitution after alpha-beta-depleted transplantation in children (dated by TCRdb to the mid-2010s). Describing the broader study: Using TCR repertoire profiling, the study quantitatively followed how T-cell immune reconstitution unfolded in children after TCRalphabeta/CD19-depleted allogeneic hematopoietic cell transplantation.

Reading the germline V gene gives CDR1 SQVTM and CDR2 ANQGSEA. V gives up 5 bases and J gives up 8 bases, and the segment between their germline ends measures 10 bases. The CDR3 contains 11 residues, cysteine and phenylalanine counted. The entry retains the CDR3 DNA only, 33 bases that are in frame from base 1. This sample's treatment or condition label indicates: allogeneic hematopoietic cell transplantation with graft depleted of TCRalphabeta T cells and CD19 B cells. Transplant recipients were children who received TCRalphabeta/CD19-depleted allogeneic hematopoietic cell grafts. Broad study findings and their caveats: Hyperexpanded clone frequencies declined over subsequent months; after one year, T-cell counts and TCRbeta diversity were mostly attributed to newly produced T cells. About two months after transplant, the apparently early recovery of alphabetaT-cell counts reportedly depended on just several hundred clones that had expanded rapidly and came from non-depleted graft cells. In some patients, the high TCRbeta diversity seen at day 60 was put down to recipient T cells and intrathymic progenitors that had survived conditioning.

The V and J genes are TRBV29-1 and TRBJ2-1, with TRBD2 perhaps the D gene, on 6 matching bases. This specimen was peripheral blood, taken 360 days after TCRalphabeta/CD19-depleted stem cell transplant. This clonotype was sampled from a female patient aged 2 to 10 who had a stem cell transplant for Fanconi anemia, so the T cells may come from the graft donor. The nucleotides read TGCAGCGTTCGGCGGGGAGATGAGCAGTTCTTC. Its amino acids are CSVRRGDEQFF.